This T cell receptor (beta chain) originates from a study of vaccination and CD4 T cells after COVID-19. General observations from the study: A nonsignificant rise from roughly 22 to 38 was seen in the median number of SARS-CoV-2-reactive clonotypes. Only relatively few convalescent patients were studied, and early post-infection timepoints were not analyzed.

This sample's treatment: approximately nine-day PBMC culture with coronavirus spike peptide pools or control peptides (ViraFEST assay). Expanded clonotypes were found by TCR sequencing after peptide-pool stimulation (ViraFEST). The V and J ends lost 0 bases and 7 bases respectively, with 3 bases between them. Germline CDR1 reads MNHEY; CDR2 reads SVGAGI. The CDR3 runs to 12 residues. Worth noting for this clonotype: Antigen specificity is unknown.

The Oncomine TCR Beta short-read assay was applied to DNA of cultured CD4+ T cells. Each CDR3 protein gets one entry after TCRdb re-called the PCR reads with MiXCR. The sample includes about 14,000 distinct CDR3 sequences, more than 25% seen only once; the top ten take about 25%. The chain uses TRBV6-5 and TRBJ1-4, with D uncertain. This TCR derives from a human donor with COVID-19. The sequenced material came from cultured CD4+ T cells from blood. The CDR3 spells CASSYSSEKLFF. The CDR3 DNA reads TGTGCCAGCAGTTACTCGTCTGAAAAACTGTTTTTT.